This passage covers 20 T cell receptor beta chains from one sample sequenced in a study of T cells in Graves' hyperthyroidism and ophthalmopathy (dated by TCRdb to between 2019 and 2020). Libraries were constructed by multiplex PCR. Reads for this sample came from an Illumina HiSeq 2000. The TCR beta CDR3 regions were amplified from the RNA transcripts. The first round of RT-PCR for the TCR CDR3 was performed with the HTBI primer set and the Qiagen OneStep RT-PCR kit. The raw public data were reprocessed by TCRdb itself: fastp quality trimming at Q25, MiXCR clonotype calling, in-frame beta chains only. Rows are unified per CDR3 protein, each entry keeping the most common DNA and genes. For this sample there are around 720,000 distinct CDR3 sequences; under 45% appear just once. Around 30% of the sample belongs to the ten largest clones. Material for sequencing was blood. All receptors come from a woman aged 40 to 50 with Graves' hyperthyroidism.

The CDR3 region is CASSQEGATGYGYTF. The CDR3 nucleotides are TGCGCCAGCAGCCAAGAGGGGGCTACCGGCTATGGCTACACCTTC. This rearrangement joins TRBV4-3 to TRBJ1-2, with D possibly matching TRBD1 (6 bases). Germline-derived CDR1 and CDR2 are LGHNA and YSLEER. The V gene lost 0 bases and the J gene lost 4 bases, with 12 bases spanning the gap. This CDR3 region has 15 residues.

This clonotype was detected many times. This rearrangement joins TRBV19 to TRBJ1-2; tentatively, D is TRBD1 (6 bases). Germline V lookup: CDR1 LNHDA, CDR2 SQIVND (reference sequence). This CDR3 has 15 amino acids. With 2 bases removed from V and 6 bases from J, the gap between germline ends came to 16 bases. The CDR3 nucleotides are TGTGCCAGTAGTATAACCAACAGGGCCCCGGATGGCTACACCTTC. It specifies CASSITNRAPDGYTF.

This clonotype appeared many times. The rearrangement joins TRBV6-5 to TRBJ1-6; a weak D match, TRBD1 (5 bases). The V gene's germline CDR1 is MNHEY and CDR2 SVGAGI. V lost 6 bases to trimming and J lost 7 bases, with 13 bases between them. The CDR3 has 14 amino acids. The CDR3 loop is CASRTGQGNSPLHF. CDR3 nucleotides: TGTGCCAGCAGAACCGGGCAGGGCAATTCACCCCTCCACTTT.

This clonotype was found many times. The V gene is TRBV20-1, the J gene TRBJ1-6; possible D gene TRBD1, 5 bases. The length of the CDR3 is 15 residues. Germline CDR1 and CDR2: DFQATT and SNEGSKA (reference sequence). Trimming took 3 bases from V and 9 from J, leaving 18 bases between them. For the CDR3, the DNA is TGCAGTGCTAGGGCCGCGACAGCGAGTGGTTCACCCCTCCACTTT. Its translation is CSARAATASGSPLHF.

V usage is TRBV7-2 and J usage is TRBJ1-3, with 7 nucleotides matching TRBD2. The J call is uncertain, as TRBJ2-3 better fits the DNA end. The CDR3 runs to 14 residues. The germline V gene encodes CDR1 SGHTA and CDR2 FQGNSA. CDR3 DNA: TGTGCCAGCAGCTTAGAGCGGGATGGGGATACGCAGTATTTT. This translates into CASSLERDGDTQYF.

This chain connects TRBV7-9 to TRBJ2-5, with TRBD2 matching over 9 bases. Germline CDR1 and CDR2: SEHNR and FQNEAQ (reference sequence). V trimming: 5 bases; J trimming: 5 bases; junction bases outside the gene matches: 3. The CDR3 extends over 13 amino acids. The CDR3 loop reads CASSQGTSETQYF. In DNA, the CDR3 is TGTGCCAGCAGCCAAGGGACTAGCGAGACCCAGTACTTC.

Ten or more counts support this clonotype. The chain combines TRBV10-3 with TRBJ2-2, with D uncertain. Germline CDR1 reads ENHRY; CDR2 reads SYGVKD. Between the trimmed V and J ends, which lost 4 bases and 3 bases, there was a span of 15 bases. This CDR3 spans 16 amino acids. CDR3 in DNA: TGTGCCATCAGTGCCGACAAGTCATGGGACACCGGGGAGCTGTTTTTT. Residues: CAISADKSWDTGELFF.

This clonotype was recorded only once. The chain joins TRBV30 to TRBJ2-7; D remains unclear. The V and J ends lost 2 bases and 7 bases respectively, with 15 bases between them. This CDR3 has 13 residues. Germline CDR1 and CDR2: GTSNPN and SVGIG (reference sequence). CDR3 sequence (DNA): TGTGCCTGGAGTAGATGGGCCAAGTGGGAGCAGTACTTC. Translating gives CAWSRWAKWEQYF.

This sequence joins TRBV7-9 and TRBJ1-5; a possible D gene is TRBD1 (6 bases). Trimming pared 4 bases from V and 0 bases from J, leaving 13 bases between. In germline, CDR1 is SEHNR, CDR2 FQNEAQ (reference sequence). The CDR3 runs to 16 residues. DNA of the CDR3: TGTGCCAGCAGCTCCGGGACACCAAATAGCAATCAGCCCCAGCATTTT. Amino acid sequence: CASSSGTPNSNQPQHF.

The chain links TRBV19 to TRBJ2-5, with D unresolved. From germline, CDR1 is LNHDA and CDR2 SQIVND (reference sequence). The CDR3 is made up of 11 amino acids. Trimming removed 4 bases from V and 7 bases from J, with 7 bases in between. This CDR3 is CASSNLGTQYF. As DNA, the CDR3 is TGTGCCAGTAGTAACTTGGGGACCCAGTACTTC.

The chain carries TRBV29-1 and TRBJ1-1; 11 bases map to TRBD1. J gave up 11 bases and V 1 base, and 6 bases lay outside the gene matches. CDR3 size: 13 residues. Germline CDR1 and CDR2: SQVTM and ANQGSEA. CDR3 sequence reads: CSVEVRGQGDAFF. The CDR3 nucleotides are TGCAGCGTTGAAGTGAGGGGACAGGGGGACGCTTTCTTT.

V usage is TRBV2 and J usage is TRBJ2-7; 7 bases fit TRBD1. V trimming: 8 bases; J trimming: 5 bases; junction bases outside the gene matches: 6. This CDR3 comprises 12 residues. Per germline, CDR1 SNHLY and CDR2 FYNNEI. This CDR3 reads CASEGQYDEQYF. The DNA for the CDR3 is TGTGCCAGCGAGGGACAGTACGACGAGCAGTACTTC.

In its sample, this clonotype was seen a few times. This chain links TRBV4-1 with TRBJ1-5; no reliable D call. Trimming shortened V by 4 bases and J by 2 bases, and 12 bases separated the two germline ends. The CDR3 length is 15 residues. CDR1 is MGHRA, CDR2 YSYEKL, per germline. The CDR3 sequence is CASSPTPDGNQPQHF. CDR3 nucleotides: TGCGCCAGCAGCCCCACTCCGGACGGCAATCAGCCCCAGCATTTT.

This clonotype was detected ten times or more. This chain connects TRBV24-1 to TRBJ1-2; D remains unclear. The CDR3 loop spans 12 amino acids. Deletions cut 4 bases from V and 5 bases from J, with 7 bases between. CDR1 is KGHDR, CDR2 SFDVKD, per germline. CDR3 in amino acids: CATSDPGYGYTF. CDR3 DNA: TGTGCCACCAGTGACCCCGGGTATGGCTACACCTTC.

This clonotype was picked up a small number of times. The rearrangement joins TRBV11-2 to TRBJ1-1, with D possibly TRBD1 on 6 matching bases. The V end lost 4 bases, the J end lost 1 base, and 22 bases lay between the germline ends. The CDR3 has 18 amino acids. CDR1 SGHAT and CDR2 FQNNGV come from the germline V gene. The chain's CDR3 is CASSSGAGTQAGNTEAFF. The DNA for the CDR3 is TGTGCCAGCAGCTCGGGGGCCGGGACACAGGCGGGGAACACTGAAGCTTTCTTT.

This chain links TRBV20-1 with TRBJ2-3; the match to TRBD1 covers 8 bases. Trimming cost V 0 bases and J 9 bases; bases outside gene matches: 11. Germline V lookup: CDR1 DFQATT, CDR2 SNEGSKA (reference sequence). The CDR3 is 15 residues long. The CDR3 region is CSARDSRGLWDTQYF. The CDR3 nucleotides read TGCAGTGCTAGAGACTCCAGGGGGCTTTGGGACACGCAGTATTTT.

This clonotype came up a few times. The J gene is TRBJ2-6, the V gene TRBV6-5; 10 bases fit TRBD2. The junction had 21 bases not matched to a gene; V was cut back by 4 bases and J by 6 bases. This CDR3 has 21 residues. Germline lookup yields CDR1 MNHEY and CDR2 SVGAGI. The CDR3 nucleotides are TGTGCCAGCAGTTGGGTTTTCGGACGTCTAGCGGGGGAGAAGACGGCCAACGTCCTGACTTTC. Translated: CASSWVFGRLAGEKTANVLTF.

In this sample, this clonotype turned up many times. V is TRBV25-1 and J is TRBJ2-2; possible D gene TRBD1, 6 bases. V was clipped by 7 bases and J by 5 bases, with 8 bases between them. The germline CDR1 and CDR2 sequences are MGHDK and SYGVNS. This CDR3 is built from 12 residues. CDR3 bases: TGTGCCAGCACCAGGGGTACCGGGGAGCTGTTTTTT. Protein product: CASTRGTGELFF.

This clonotype was recorded a few times. The chain couples TRBV14 to TRBJ1-1; 8 bases line up with TRBD1. The V and J ends lost 4 bases and 9 bases, in that order; junction bases with no gene match: 4. CDR3 size: 12 residues. Germline-derived CDR1 and CDR2 are SGHDN and FVKESK. DNA for the CDR3: TGTGCCAGCAGCCGGACAGGGCTAAAAGCTTTCTTT. Translation gives CASSRTGLKAFF.

Points on this clonotype: The CDR3 carries no conserved terminal phenylalanine or tryptophan, so it likely arises from a read error. It is unclear where the CDR3 begins or ends on the DNA, so no DNA is shown, and the CDR3 is as TCRdb lists it. This chain joins TRBV7-3 and TRBJ2-6; the D segment call TRBD1 is taken from the table without a DNA check. A total of 12 residues make up the CDR3, ends included. Germline CDR1 reads SGHTA; CDR2 reads FQGTGA. The CDR3 protein is CASSPNTGGVNT.